The sequence of this T cell receptor (beta chain) was determined in a study of shared clonotypes between healthy human individuals. Findings and limits, study-wide: Sharing of clonotypes among donors was expected to vary with sequencing depth. Some clonotypes were shared by all four sorted-subset donors, while others were not shared. The non-shared ones had lower generation probabilities than the shared ones.

Germline V gene data show CDR1 as SGHNT and CDR2 as YYREEE (reference sequence). CDR3 length equals 15 residues. Trimming removed 3 bases from V and 0 bases from J, with 12 bases in between. To note about this clone: The antigen remains unidentified.

Produced via immunoSEQ multiplex PCR; TCRdb's table is partial and in-frame only. The table includes around 1 million clones, around three quarters detected once. The sequence was obtained from a young man in good health. Input material: memory CD4+ T cells sorted from blood. Subset specified: CD45RA-negative fraction. The chain has TRBV5-4 and TRBJ2-5, with D uncertain. CDR3 DNA sequence: TGTGCCAGCAGCTCAAGAAGGTCACACCAAGAGACCCAGTACTTC. Encoded protein: CASSSRRSHQETQYF.